These 25 T cell receptor beta chains came from one sample sequenced in a study of identical twins. TCRdb called the 5' RACE reads again in MiXCR, with one record for every CDR3 protein. The data show approximately 260,000 distinct CDR3 sequences, with about 8.5% seen just once and less than 4% held by the top ten. The same sample was also used in a study of yellow fever vaccine responses in identical twins.

The sample consisted of CD8+ T cells sorted from blood. These receptors were obtained from a woman aged 18-29 years in good health.

This chain links TRBV29-1 with TRBJ2-5; D is undetermined. The ends were cut back, 0 bases at V and 2 bases at J, with 7 bases in the middle. Per the germline V gene, CDR1 is SQVTM and CDR2 is ANQGSEA. This CDR3 spans 13 amino acids. The CDR3 DNA reads TGCAGCGTTGAAGAGGAAGGTCAAGAGACCCAGTACTTC. Protein sequence: CSVEEEGQETQYF.

The chain links TRBV30 to TRBJ2-3, with a tentative D call TRBD2 (6 bases). Trimming cost V 0 bases and J 0 bases, with 10 bases left between them. The germline CDR1 and CDR2 sequences are GTSNPN and SVGIG (reference sequence). The CDR3 length is 15 residues. The CDR3 spells CAWSVLGGSTDTQYF. The DNA for the CDR3 is TGTGCCTGGAGTGTACTCGGGGGTAGCACAGATACGCAGTATTTT.

This clonotype was detected a few times. The chain carries TRBV7-9 and TRBJ1-2; D call uncertain. Germline lookup yields CDR1 SEHNR and CDR2 FQNEAQ (reference sequence). V was cut by 4 bases and J by 0 bases, with 9 bases left in between. The CDR3 length is 14 residues. CDR3 coding DNA: TGTGCCAGCAGCTCCGCCGACACTAACTATGGCTACACCTTC. Protein sequence: CASSSADTNYGYTF.

This clonotype was detected many times. V and J are TRBV7-2 and TRBJ1-1; unclear D gene. V shed 4 bases and J shed 0 bases, with 6 bases lying between them. CDR3 length: 13 residues. Germline V gene data show CDR1 as SGHTA and CDR2 as FQGNSA. The CDR3 region is CASSWALNTEAFF. CDR3 in DNA: TGTGCCAGCAGCTGGGCCTTGAACACTGAAGCTTTCTTT. Using reference TRBV7-2 and TRBJ1-1 for the parts outside the CDR3, the full variable domain is GAGVSQSPSNKVTEKGKDVELRCDPISGHTALYWYRQSLGQGLEFLIYFQGNSAPDKSGLPSDRFSAERTGGSVSTLTIQRTQQEDSAVYLCASSWALNTEAFFGQGTRLTVV.

This clonotype was seen a handful of times. The gene calls are TRBV7-8 and TRBJ2-1, with 11 positions matching TRBD2. Germline loops: CDR1 SGHVS, CDR2 FQNEAQ. This CDR3 has 19 residues. Trimming at V came to 7 bases and at J to 4 bases, leaving 18 bases not matched to a gene. For the CDR3, the DNA is TGTGCCAGCACCTCCGACCCACGAATAGCGGGAGGGAATTACAATGAGCAGTTCTTC. Translation: CASTSDPRIAGGNYNEQFF.

J is TRBJ2-7 and V is TRBV4-3; D call uncertain. The CDR3 spans 15 residues. Trimming shortened V by 0 bases and J by 3 bases, and 12 bases separated the two germline ends. Germline values: CDR1 LGHNA, CDR2 YSLEER. In DNA form, the CDR3 reads TGCGCCAGCAGCCAAGATGCGAACTCAATCTACGAGCAGTACTTC. Its translation: CASSQDANSIYEQYF.

Of note for this clonotype: A much larger clone sits a single nucleotide away, making a read error possible. The V call is TRBV12-3 or TRBV12-4, the J call TRBJ2-1, with 10 nucleotides matching TRBD1. The CDR3 runs to 16 residues. J gave up 7 bases and V 5 bases, and 11 bases lay outside the gene matches. CDR3 DNA sequence: TGTGCCAGCAGTCCGAGACAGGGGGCGGTTTCAAATGAGCAGTTCTTC. Its translation is CASSPRQGAVSNEQFF.

This clonotype was counted ten times or more. The chain is built from TRBV7-9 and TRBJ2-6; D uncertain. Trimming removed 4 bases at V and 0 bases at J, with 7 bases between. The CDR3 has 15 residues. CDR1 and CDR2 (germline): SEHNR, FQNEAQ (reference sequence). CDR3 sequence reads: CASSSPNSGANVLTF. Here the CDR3 DNA reads TGTGCCAGCAGCTCACCGAACTCTGGGGCCAACGTCCTGACTTTC. The full variable domain, with the rest looked up from reference TRBV7-9 and TRBJ2-6, is DTGVSQNPRHKITKRGQNVTFRCDPISEHNRLYWYRQTLGQGPEFLTYFQNEAQLEKSRLLSDRFSAERPKGSFSTLEIQRTEQGDSAMYLCASSSPNSGANVLTFGAGSRLTVL.

This clonotype was seen only a few times. The chain recombines TRBV9 with TRBJ2-5; a possible D gene is TRBD1 (5 bases). V lost 0 bases to trimming and J lost 5 bases, with 5 bases between them. Germline CDR1 reads SGDLS; CDR2 reads YYNGEE. There are 12 residues in the CDR3. The CDR3 is CASSVEGETQYF. The CDR3 DNA reads as TGTGCCAGCAGCGTAGAGGGGGAGACCCAGTACTTC. The whole variable domain, remainder taken from reference TRBV9 and TRBJ2-5, is DSGVTQTPKHLITATGQRVTLRCSPRSGDLSVYWYQQSLDQGLQFLIQYYNGEERAKGNILERFSAQQFPDLHSELNLSSLELGDSALYFCASSVEGETQYFGPGTRLLVL.

This clonotype was observed a few times. The CDR3 DNA follows: TGTGCCAGCAGCCCCCCCCTAGTAGAGACCCAGTACTTC. It is translated as CASSPPLVETQYF. The rearrangement uses TRBV7-6 and TRBJ2-5; D remains ambiguous. This CDR3 comprises 13 residues. Per germline, CDR1 SGHVS and CDR2 FNYEAQ. Trimming left V 5 bases short and J 4 bases short, with 11 bases between.

There are a few counts of this clonotype. The V and J genes are TRBV27 and TRBJ2-3; D perhaps matches TRBD1 (5 bases). Germline V CDR1 and CDR2: MNHEY, SMNVEV (reference sequence). The germline V and J ends were trimmed by 2 bases and 4 bases, with 13 bases remaining between them. The CDR3 has 15 residues. This CDR3 is CASSLNPAGSDTQYF. CDR3 coding DNA: TGTGCCAGCAGTTTAAACCCGGCAGGGTCAGATACGCAGTATTTT.

This sequence joins TRBV29-1 and TRBJ2-1, with TRBD2 matching over 9 bases. Trimming removed 4 bases from V and 0 bases from J; junction bases left unmatched: 7. The germline V gene has CDR1 SQVTM and CDR2 ANQGSEA. This CDR3 is 16 amino acids long. CDR3 sequence (DNA): TGCAGCGTTGGGGGACTAGCAGAGATCTCCTACAATGAGCAGTTCTTC. It yields the protein CSVGGLAEISYNEQFF.

The chain carries TRBV6-2 or TRBV6-3 and TRBJ2-5; no clear D gene. V was shortened by 8 bases and J by 5 bases, with 12 bases between the two germline ends. The V gene's germline CDR1 is MNHEY and CDR2 SVGEGT. The CDR3 contains 12 residues. The CDR3: CASGPFGETQYF. CDR3 DNA: TGTGCCAGCGGTCCGTTCGGGGAGACCCAGTACTTC.

This clonotype was seen a handful of times. CDR3 bases: TGTGCCAGTAGTATGATGGCGAACACTGAAGCTTTCTTT. Residues: CASSMMANTEAFF. The chain has TRBV19 and TRBJ1-1; D remains unclear. CDR1 is LNHDA and CDR2 is SQIVND in the germline V gene (reference sequence). The CDR3 runs 13 residues. The ends were cut back, 3 bases at V and 1 base at J, with 6 bases in the middle.

This clonotype was detected a few times. This CDR3 is CSVERGMNTEAFF. CDR3 DNA: TGCAGCGTTGAACGAGGCATGAACACTGAAGCTTTCTTT. The rearrangement uses TRBV29-1 and TRBJ1-1; D gene ambiguous. The CDR3 is made up of 13 amino acids. The germline V gene encodes CDR1 SQVTM and CDR2 ANQGSEA. Trimming left V 2 bases short and J 0 bases short, with 7 bases between. Combining the CDR3 with reference TRBV29-1 and TRBJ1-1 gives the whole variable domain SAVISQKPSRDICQRGTSLTIQCQVDSQVTMMFWYRQQPGQSLTLIATANQGSEATYESGFVIDKFPISRPNLTFSTLTVSNMSPEDSSIYLCSVERGMNTEAFFGQGTRLTVV.

The V call is TRBV24-1, the J call TRBJ2-1; 10 positions match TRBD2. Per germline, CDR1 KGHDR and CDR2 SFDVKD. The length of the CDR3 is 15 residues. The J segment lost 3 bases and the V segment lost 3 bases, leaving 1 base of the junction unmatched. This chain's CDR3 is CATSDLAGDYNEQFF. The DNA of the CDR3 is TGTGCCACCAGTGATCTAGCGGGGGACTACAATGAGCAGTTCTTC.

V and J are TRBV24-1 and TRBJ2-3; the D call may be TRBD1 or TRBD2 (6 bases each). This CDR3 comprises 16 residues. The germline V and J ends were trimmed by 7 bases and 3 bases, with 19 bases remaining between them. Germline V gives CDR1 KGHDR, CDR2 SFDVKD. As DNA, the CDR3 is TGTGCCACCAGCCCGGGAACGGGGGCTTGGACAGATACGCAGTATTTT. Protein: CATSPGTGAWTDTQYF.

The table lists this clonotype with many counts. The V and J genes are TRBV29-1 and TRBJ2-1, with D uncertain. There are 15 residues in the CDR3. V was shortened by 3 bases and J by 4 bases, with 16 bases between the two germline ends. The V gene's germline CDR1 is SQVTM and CDR2 ANQGSEA. The CDR3: CSVDSVESVYNEQFF. The CDR3 nucleotides read TGCAGCGTTGACTCCGTTGAGAGCGTTTACAATGAGCAGTTCTTC.

This chain connects TRBV3-1 to TRBJ2-1, with 9 bases identical to TRBD1. The CDR3 is made up of 15 amino acids. The ends lost 4 bases at V and 5 bases at J; junction bases unmatched: 6. Per the germline V gene, CDR1 is LGHDT and CDR2 is YNNKEL (reference sequence). DNA for the CDR3: TGTGCCAGCAGCCCGACGGGACAGGGACACAATGAGCAGTTCTTC. Amino acids: CASSPTGQGHNEQFF.

V gene TRBV5-1 combines with J gene TRBJ1-2; 8 bases agree with TRBD1. Germline V gene data show CDR1 as SGHRS and CDR2 as YFSETQ. With 2 bases clipped from V and 8 bases from J, the junction kept 11 bases outside the gene matches. This CDR3 region has 15 residues. CDR3 nucleotides: TGCGCCAGCAGCTTCTTACAGGGGGGCCTGGAGGGCTACACCTTC. Translating it yields CASSFLQGGLEGYTF.

This clonotype was counted between two and nine times. The chain couples TRBV15 to TRBJ2-3; 14 nucleotides agree with TRBD2. The V and J ends lost 4 bases and 2 bases, in that order; junction bases with no gene match: 17. The CDR3 is 21 amino acids. Germline-derived CDR1 and CDR2 are LNHNV and YYDKDF (reference sequence). In DNA form, the CDR3 reads TGTGCCACCAGCACCCTAAGGGGACTAGCGGGAGATACGGGGGCCACAGATACGCAGTATTTT. Translating gives CATSTLRGLAGDTGATDTQYF.

This clonotype has only a few counts. The chain carries TRBV4-2 and TRBJ1-5; D remains ambiguous. Germline V CDR1 and CDR2: LGHNA, YNFKEQ. V lost 1 base to trimming and J lost 5 bases, with 12 bases between them. This CDR3 contains 15 residues. The CDR3 is CASSQAFGDYQPQHF. The CDR3 bases are TGTGCCAGCAGCCAAGCGTTTGGAGATTATCAGCCCCAGCATTTT.

A few counts support this clonotype. This rearrangement joins TRBV7-6 to TRBJ2-7, with a tentative D call TRBD2 (6 bases). Germline loops: CDR1 SGHVS, CDR2 FNYEAQ. The CDR3 spans 17 residues. Deletions cut 3 bases from V and 4 bases from J, with 22 bases between. In DNA form, the CDR3 reads TGTGCCAGCAGCTTGGGACTCCGAATGGTTCTTGGATACGAGCAGTACTTC. The encoded protein is CASSLGLRMVLGYEQYF.

This clonotype was counted between two and nine times. The rearrangement joins TRBV27 to TRBJ2-7, with D perhaps TRBD1 (5 bases). CDR1 is MNHEY and CDR2 is SMNVEV in the germline V gene (reference sequence). The CDR3 spans 13 residues. Trimming stripped 7 bases from V and 7 bases from J, with 17 bases between. The CDR3 DNA follows: TGTGCCAGCACCCCCTCAGGGATGGGAGAGCAGTACTTC. This codes for CASTPSGMGEQYF.

This clonotype was counted between two and nine times. The chain joins TRBV29-1 to TRBJ2-5; D is ambiguous. This CDR3 comprises 10 residues. Germline V gives CDR1 SQVTM, CDR2 ANQGSEA. The V end was cut by 4 bases, the J end by 4 bases, with 4 bases between. This chain's CDR3 is CSVGGETQYF. DNA of the CDR3: TGCAGCGTTGGAGGAGAGACCCAGTACTTC. Combining the CDR3 with reference TRBV29-1 and TRBJ2-5 gives the whole variable domain SAVISQKPSRDICQRGTSLTIQCQVDSQVTMMFWYRQQPGQSLTLIATANQGSEATYESGFVIDKFPISRPNLTFSTLTVSNMSPEDSSIYLCSVGGETQYFGPGTRLLVL.